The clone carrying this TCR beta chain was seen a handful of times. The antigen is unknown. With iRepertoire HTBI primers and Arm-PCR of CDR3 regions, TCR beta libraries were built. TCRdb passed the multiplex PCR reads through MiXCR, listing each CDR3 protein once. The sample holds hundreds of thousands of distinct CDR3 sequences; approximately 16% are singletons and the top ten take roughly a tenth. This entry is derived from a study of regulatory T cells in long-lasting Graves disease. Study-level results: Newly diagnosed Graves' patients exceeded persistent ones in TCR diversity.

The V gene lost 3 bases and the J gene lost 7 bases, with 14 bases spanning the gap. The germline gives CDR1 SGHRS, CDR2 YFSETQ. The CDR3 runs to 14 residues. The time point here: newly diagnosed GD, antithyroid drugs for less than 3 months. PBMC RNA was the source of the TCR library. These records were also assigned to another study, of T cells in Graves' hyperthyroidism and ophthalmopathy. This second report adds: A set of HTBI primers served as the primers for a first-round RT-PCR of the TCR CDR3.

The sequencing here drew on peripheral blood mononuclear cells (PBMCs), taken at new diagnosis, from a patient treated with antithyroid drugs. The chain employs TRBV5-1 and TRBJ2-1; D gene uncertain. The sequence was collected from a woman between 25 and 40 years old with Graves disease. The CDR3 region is CASSSEAYWNEQFF. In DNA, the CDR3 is TGCGCCAGCAGCTCGGAAGCCTACTGGAATGAGCAGTTCTTC.